This T cell receptor (beta chain) is drawn from a study of OX40 agonist ivuxolimab in advanced cancers. Study observations and caveats: A proportion of nonresponders additionally exhibited low normalized T-cell clonal expansion.

TCRdb keeps only in-frame clones here, not all; method: immunoSEQ multiplex PCR. This sample has about 35,000 clones, with approximately 80% found just once. This clone came up once. The antigen is unknown. Baseline was the first blood sampling point, followed by cycle 4 day 1 and cycle 7 day 1. The CDR3 is 14 amino acids. Germline CDR1 and CDR2: LGHNT and FRNRAP. V gave up 1 base and J gave up 0 bases, with 4 bases separating them. This material consisted of CD4+ or CD8+ T cells sorted from blood, taken in a trial of the OX40 agonist ivuxolimab. This receptor was taken from an adult with an advanced solid tumor such as melanoma, head and neck, liver or kidney cancer. This sequence joins TRBV12-5 and TRBJ2-1; the D is unclear. In DNA, the CDR3 is TGTGCTAGTGGTTTGGGGGGCTCCTACAATGAGCAGTTCTTC. Translation gives CASGLGGSYNEQFF.